The rows below give T cell receptor beta chains drawn from one sample of a study of T cell changes during pregnancy in multiple sclerosis. This table comes from immunoSEQ multiplex PCR, and its TCRdb copy is limited to in-frame clones, with some not included. The data contain around 30,000 clones, 75% to 95% of them seen just once; the ten biggest clones take up about 4.5%. Material: CD8+ T cells from peripheral blood mononuclear cells, obtained in the second trimester of pregnancy. These receptors were obtained from a female donor with multiple sclerosis, enrolled in a pregnancy study. Both conserved end residues are part of each CDR3.

v_gene	j_gene	CDR3aa
TRBV6-1	TRBJ2-7	CASSGREGYGDEQYF
TRBV28	TRBJ2-7	CASIGTGRSHEQYF
TRBV7-9	TRBJ2-1	CASSSHGTRGLHDNEQFF
TRBV7-9	TRBJ2-2	CASSPLFGRRWIGELFF
TRBV9	TRBJ2-7	CASSPEGDIPLEQYF
TRBV27	TRBJ1-5	CASTGTGSNQPQHF
TRBV4-3	TRBJ1-1	CASSQLTGGNTEAFF
TRBV9	TRBJ1-1	CASSVARSTEAFF
TRBV7-2	TRBJ2-7	CASNPTSNSYEQYF
TRBV19	TRBJ2-1	CASTTSGSNNEQFF
TRBV7-9	TRBJ2-7	CASSRTSTDEQYF
TRBV19	TRBJ2-1	CASSPLTVLNEQFF
TRBV19	TRBJ1-1	CASSRGNTEAFF
TRBV13	TRBJ2-5	CASSFHRVQETQYF
TRBV29-1	TRBJ2-1	CSFSGTSGPSYNEQFF
TRBV4-3	TRBJ1-5	CASSQDGPGLSNQPQHF
TRBV6-1	TRBJ2-7	CASSAERDSSYEQYF
TRBV10-3	TRBJ1-2	CAISESLAWVPSSGIYGYTF
TRBV27	TRBJ2-3	CASKSGGSTDTQYF
TRBV4-1	TRBJ2-7	CASSQDRLAETYEQYF
TRBV6-6	TRBJ1-6	CASSTGVLHF
TRBV2	TRBJ1-4	CASSEALQRLGVDEKLFF
TRBV27	TRBJ2-7	CASRSAGSSSYEQYF
TRBV6-1	TRBJ2-7	CASSSDSGSHYEQYF
TRBV5-5	TRBJ2-7	CASSLGTPTYEQYF
TRBV30	TRBJ2-7	CAWARGHYEQYF
TRBV19	TRBJ2-1	CASSPRTGLASNEQFF
TRBV2	TRBJ2-7	CASSEGEVYEQYF
TRBV4-1	TRBJ2-3	CASSQYGQGSTDTQYF
TRBV28	TRBJ1-4	CASAQEGGTNEKLFF
TRBV10-3	TRBJ1-2	CAISVPPGGYTF
TRBV10-3	TRBJ2-7	CAIRVYVTGSYEQYF
TRBV7-9	TRBJ2-7	CASSLALATSYEQYF